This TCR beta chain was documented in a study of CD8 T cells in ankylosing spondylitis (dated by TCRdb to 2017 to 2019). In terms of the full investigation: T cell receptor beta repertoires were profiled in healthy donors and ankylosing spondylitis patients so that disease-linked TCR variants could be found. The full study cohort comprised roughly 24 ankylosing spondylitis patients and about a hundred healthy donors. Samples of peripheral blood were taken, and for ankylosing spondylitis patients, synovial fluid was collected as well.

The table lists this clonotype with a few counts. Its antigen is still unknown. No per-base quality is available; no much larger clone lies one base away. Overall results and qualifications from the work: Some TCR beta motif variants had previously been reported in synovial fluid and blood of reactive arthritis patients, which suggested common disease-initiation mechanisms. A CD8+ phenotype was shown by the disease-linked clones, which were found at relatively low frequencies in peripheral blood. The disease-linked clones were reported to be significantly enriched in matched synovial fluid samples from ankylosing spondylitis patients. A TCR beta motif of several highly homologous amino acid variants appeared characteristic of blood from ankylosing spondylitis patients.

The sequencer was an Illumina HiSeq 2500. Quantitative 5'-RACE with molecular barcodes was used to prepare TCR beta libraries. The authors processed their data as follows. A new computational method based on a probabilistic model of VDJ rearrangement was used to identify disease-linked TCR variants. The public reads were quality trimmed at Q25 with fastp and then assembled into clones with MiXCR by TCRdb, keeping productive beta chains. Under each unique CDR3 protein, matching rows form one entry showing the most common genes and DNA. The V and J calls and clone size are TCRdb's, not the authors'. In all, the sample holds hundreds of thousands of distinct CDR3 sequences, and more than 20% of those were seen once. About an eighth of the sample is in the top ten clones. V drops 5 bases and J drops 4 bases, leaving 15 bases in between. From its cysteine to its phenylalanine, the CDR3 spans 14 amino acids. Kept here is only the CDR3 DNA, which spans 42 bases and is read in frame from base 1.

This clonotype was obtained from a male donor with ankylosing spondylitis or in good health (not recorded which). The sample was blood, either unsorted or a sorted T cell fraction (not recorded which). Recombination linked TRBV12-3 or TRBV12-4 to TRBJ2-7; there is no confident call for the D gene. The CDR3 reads CASSQPGLIYEQYF. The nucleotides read TGTGCCAGCAGTCAGCCGGGCTTAATATACGAGCAGTACTTC.